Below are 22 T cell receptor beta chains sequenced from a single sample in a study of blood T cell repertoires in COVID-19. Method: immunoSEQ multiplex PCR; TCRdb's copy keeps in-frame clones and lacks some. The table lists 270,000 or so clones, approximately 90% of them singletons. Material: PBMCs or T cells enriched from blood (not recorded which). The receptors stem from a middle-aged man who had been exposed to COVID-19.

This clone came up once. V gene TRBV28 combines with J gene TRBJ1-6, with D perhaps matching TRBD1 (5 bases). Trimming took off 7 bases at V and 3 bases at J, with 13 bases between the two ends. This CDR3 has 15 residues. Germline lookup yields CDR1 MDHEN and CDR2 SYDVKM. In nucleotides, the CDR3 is TGTGCCAGCAAAAAGACAGAAATCTATAATTCACCCCTCCACTTT. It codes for CASKKTEIYNSPLHF.

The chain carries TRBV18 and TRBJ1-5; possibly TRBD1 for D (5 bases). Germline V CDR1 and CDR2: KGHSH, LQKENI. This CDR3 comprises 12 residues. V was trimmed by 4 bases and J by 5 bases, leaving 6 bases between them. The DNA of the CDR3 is TGTGCCAGCTCACTAGGGGATCAGCCCCAGCATTTT. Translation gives CASSLGDQPQHF. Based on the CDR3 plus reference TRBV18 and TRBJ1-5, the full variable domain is NAGVMQNPRHLVRRRGQEARLRCSPMKGHSHVYWYRQLPEEGLKFMVYLQKENIIDESGMPKERFSAEFPKEGPSILRIQQVVRGDSAAYFCASSLGDQPQHFGDGTRLSIL.

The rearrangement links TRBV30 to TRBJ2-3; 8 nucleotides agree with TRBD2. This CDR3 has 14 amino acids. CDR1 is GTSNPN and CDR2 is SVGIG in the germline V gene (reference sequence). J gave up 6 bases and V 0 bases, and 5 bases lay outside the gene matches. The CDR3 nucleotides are TGTGCCTGGAGTGTACGGGGACTAGTCGATACGCAGTATTTT. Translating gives CAWSVRGLVDTQYF.

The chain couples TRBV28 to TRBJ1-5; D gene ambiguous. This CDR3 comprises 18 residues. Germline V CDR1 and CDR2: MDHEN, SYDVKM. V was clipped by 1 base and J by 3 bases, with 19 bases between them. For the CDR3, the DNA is TGTGCCAGCAGTTTATTTACCTCGGGATTCCCATACAATCAGCCCCAGCATTTT. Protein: CASSLFTSGFPYNQPQHF. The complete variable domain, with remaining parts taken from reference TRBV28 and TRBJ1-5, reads DVKVTQSSRYLVKRTGEKVFLECVQDMDHENMFWYRQDPGLGLRLIYFSYDVKMKEKGDIPEGYSVSREKKERFSLILESASTNQTSMYLCASSLFTSGFPYNQPQHFGDGTRLSIL.

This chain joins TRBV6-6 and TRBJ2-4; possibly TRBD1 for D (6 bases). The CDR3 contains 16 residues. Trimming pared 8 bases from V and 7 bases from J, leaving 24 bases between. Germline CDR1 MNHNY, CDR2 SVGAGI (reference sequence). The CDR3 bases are TGTGCCAGCTCCCCAAGAAACAGGGCGCGCTTGAACATTCAGTACTTC. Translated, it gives CASSPRNRARLNIQYF.

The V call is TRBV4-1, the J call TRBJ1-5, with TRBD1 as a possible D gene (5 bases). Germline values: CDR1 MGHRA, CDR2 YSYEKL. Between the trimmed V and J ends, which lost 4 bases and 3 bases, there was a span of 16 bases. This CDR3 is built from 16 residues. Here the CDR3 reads CASSLTGEGTNQPQHF. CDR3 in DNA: TGCGCCAGCAGCCTCACGGGGGAGGGGACCAATCAGCCCCAGCATTTT.

The chain's CDR3 is CASSLRSGEKLFF. DNA of the CDR3: TGTGCCAGCAGTTTAAGGTCAGGTGAAAAACTGTTTTTT. The chain recombines TRBV12-3 or TRBV12-4 with TRBJ1-4, with D unresolved. Between the trimmed V and J ends, which lost 2 bases and 7 bases, there was a span of 8 bases. This CDR3 region has 13 residues.

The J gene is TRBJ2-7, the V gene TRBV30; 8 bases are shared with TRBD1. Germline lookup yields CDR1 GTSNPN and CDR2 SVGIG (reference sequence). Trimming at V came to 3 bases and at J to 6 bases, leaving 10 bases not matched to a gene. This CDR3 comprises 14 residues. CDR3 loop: CAWRPGQGFGEQYF. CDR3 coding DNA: TGTGCCTGGAGACCTGGACAGGGCTTTGGCGAGCAGTACTTC.

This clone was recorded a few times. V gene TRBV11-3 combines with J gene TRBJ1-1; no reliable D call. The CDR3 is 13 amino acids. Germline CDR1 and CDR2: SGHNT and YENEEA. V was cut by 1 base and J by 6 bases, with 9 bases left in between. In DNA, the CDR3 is TGTGCCAGCAGCTTAGCCGCCCTATCTGAAGCTTTCTTT. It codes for CASSLAALSEAFF.

As DNA, the CDR3 is TGTGCCAGCACTTCAGTCCGGACTAGCGGTACCTACGAGCAGTACTTC. It encodes CASTSVRTSGTYEQYF. The chain links TRBV28 to TRBJ2-7; 10 bases agree with TRBD2. Germline CDR1 reads MDHEN; CDR2 reads SYDVKM. The junction had 11 bases not matched to a gene; V was cut back by 7 bases and J by 2 bases. The CDR3 totals 16 residues.

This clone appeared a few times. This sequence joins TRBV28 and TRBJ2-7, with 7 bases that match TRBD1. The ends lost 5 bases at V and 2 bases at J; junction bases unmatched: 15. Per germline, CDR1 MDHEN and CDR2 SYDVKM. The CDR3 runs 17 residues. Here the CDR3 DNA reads TGTGCCAGCAGTACCGGACAGGACCAAGACCCTACCTACGAGCAGTACTTC. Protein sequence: CASSTGQDQDPTYEQYF.

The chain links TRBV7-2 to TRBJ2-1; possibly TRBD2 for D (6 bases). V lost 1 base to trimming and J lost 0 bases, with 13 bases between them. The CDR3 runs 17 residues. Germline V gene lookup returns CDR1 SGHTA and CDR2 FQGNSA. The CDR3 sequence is CASSLVSFGSSYNEQFF. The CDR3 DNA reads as TGTGCCAGCAGCTTAGTTTCTTTCGGGAGCTCCTACAATGAGCAGTTCTTC.

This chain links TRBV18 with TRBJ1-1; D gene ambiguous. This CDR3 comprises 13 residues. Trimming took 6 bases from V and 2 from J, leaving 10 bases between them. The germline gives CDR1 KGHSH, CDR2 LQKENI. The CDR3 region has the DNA TGTGCCAGCTCCTTGGACTTTAACACTGAAGCTTTCTTT. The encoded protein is CASSLDFNTEAFF.

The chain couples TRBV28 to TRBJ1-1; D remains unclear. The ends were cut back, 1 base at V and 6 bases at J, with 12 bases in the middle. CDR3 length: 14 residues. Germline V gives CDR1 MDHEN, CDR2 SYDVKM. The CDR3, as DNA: TGTGCCAGCAGTTTATCAGGATGGGTCGCTGAAGCTTTCTTT. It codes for CASSLSGWVAEAFF.

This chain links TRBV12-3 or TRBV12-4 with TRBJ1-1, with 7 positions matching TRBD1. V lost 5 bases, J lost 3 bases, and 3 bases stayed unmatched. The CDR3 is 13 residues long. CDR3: CASSPTGDTEAFF. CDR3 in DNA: TGTGCCAGCAGTCCCACAGGGGACACTGAAGCTTTCTTT.

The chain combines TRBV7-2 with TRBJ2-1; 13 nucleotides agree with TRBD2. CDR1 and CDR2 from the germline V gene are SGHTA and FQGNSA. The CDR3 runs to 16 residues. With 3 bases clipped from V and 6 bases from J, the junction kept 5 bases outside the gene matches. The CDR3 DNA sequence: TGTGCCAGCAGCTTCTGGACTAGCGGGAGCCGCAATGAGCAGTTCTTC. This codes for CASSFWTSGSRNEQFF.

The CDR3 spells CASRLAGGEYEQYF. CDR3 DNA: TGCGCCAGCAGGCTAGCGGGAGGAGAGTACGAGCAGTACTTC. This rearrangement joins TRBV5-1 to TRBJ2-7, with 11 bases identical to TRBD2. Germline V gene data show CDR1 as SGHRS and CDR2 as YFSETQ. The CDR3 totals 14 residues. Trimming at V came to 5 bases and at J to 4 bases, leaving 5 bases not matched to a gene.

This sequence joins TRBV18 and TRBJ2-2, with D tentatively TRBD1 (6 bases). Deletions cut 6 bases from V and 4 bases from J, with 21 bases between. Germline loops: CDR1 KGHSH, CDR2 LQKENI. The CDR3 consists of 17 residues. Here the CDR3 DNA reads TGTGCCAGCTCGCCCCAAATGACAGGCTCGATCACCGGGGAGCTGTTTTTT. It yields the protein CASSPQMTGSITGELFF.

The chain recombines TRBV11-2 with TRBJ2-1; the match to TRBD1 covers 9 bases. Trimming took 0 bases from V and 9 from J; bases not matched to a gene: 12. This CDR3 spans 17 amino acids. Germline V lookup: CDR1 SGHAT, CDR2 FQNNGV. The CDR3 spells CASSLDHGTGLFGEQFF. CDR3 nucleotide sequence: TGTGCCAGCAGCTTAGATCACGGGACAGGGTTGTTCGGTGAGCAGTTCTTC.

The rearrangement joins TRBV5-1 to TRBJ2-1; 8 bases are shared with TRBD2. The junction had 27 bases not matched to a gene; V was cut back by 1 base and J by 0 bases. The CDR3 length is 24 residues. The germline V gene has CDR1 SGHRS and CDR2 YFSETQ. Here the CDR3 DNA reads TGCGCCAGCAGCTTGAGATCAACATTAAAACCTATAGCGGGACGACGCCCCTCCTACAATGAGCAGTTCTTC. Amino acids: CASSLRSTLKPIAGRRPSYNEQFF.

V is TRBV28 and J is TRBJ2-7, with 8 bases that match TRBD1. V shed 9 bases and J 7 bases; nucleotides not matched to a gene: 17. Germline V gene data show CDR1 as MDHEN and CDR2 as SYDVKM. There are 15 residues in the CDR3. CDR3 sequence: CASLYWAGGRREQYF. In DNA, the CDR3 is TGTGCCAGTTTGTATTGGGCAGGGGGCCGGCGTGAGCAGTACTTC.

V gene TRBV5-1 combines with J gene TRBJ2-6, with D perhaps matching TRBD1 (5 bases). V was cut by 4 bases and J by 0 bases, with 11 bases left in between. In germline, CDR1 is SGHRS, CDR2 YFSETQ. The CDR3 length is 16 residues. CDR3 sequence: CASSARQSSGANVLTF. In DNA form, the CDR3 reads TGCGCCAGCAGCGCCCGACAGTCCTCTGGGGCCAACGTCCTGACTTTC.